This T cell receptor (beta chain) was captured in a study of T cell repertoires in cytomegalovirus infection. Study overall: Recently identified HLA-C-restricted CMV epitopes were used, and well-studied HLA-B-restricted CMV epitopes were used as well. Public TCR beta signature analysis indicated the presence of both CMV infection and matching HLA type.

A few counts support this clonotype. The target antigen is unknown. TCRdb called the reads again in MiXCR, with one record for every CDR3 protein. Of roughly 500,000 distinct CDR3 sequences detected, 30% to 40% appear once; the ten largest clones hold around a sixth. Study-wide points: Cumulative public TCR beta family frequency identified carriers of CMV plus the relevant HLA. The ex vivo response was dominated by HLA-C-restricted CMV-specific TCR beta clonotypes.

The length of the CDR3 is 16 residues. Germline CDR1 reads LNHDA; CDR2 reads SQIVND (reference sequence). With 7 bases clipped from V and 0 bases from J, the junction kept 10 bases outside the gene matches. The chain couples TRBV19 to TRBJ2-3; TRBD1 matches at 7 bases. The receptor comes from a human donor in good health (CMV status not recorded). Some clones in this sample may be carry-over from other donors' samples. Material: cultured PBMCs, obtained from culture after CMV antigen stimulation. CDR3 nucleotide sequence: TGTGCCAGTACCTATCGAGGGGGCCGGAGCACAGATACGCAGTATTTT. Protein sequence: CASTYRGGRSTDTQYF.